The next 32 T cell receptor beta chains were all read from a single sample in a study of blood T cell repertoires in COVID-19. Sequenced by immunoSEQ multiplex PCR; TCRdb stores in-frame clones only, minus some. Of approximately 290,000 clones in the sample, approximately 93% are singletons; the top ten hold over 2%. Sequencing used peripheral blood. These receptor sequences come from a woman aged 30 to 39 with COVID-19, enrolled during active disease.

V gene TRBV6-6 combines with J gene TRBJ2-2, with 12 bases matching TRBD1. CDR3 length: 15 amino acids. Trimming removed 6 bases from V and 5 bases from J; junction bases left unmatched: 4. CDR1 is MNHNY, CDR2 SVGAGI, per germline (reference sequence). CDR3 sequence (DNA): TGTGCCAGCAGCTGGGACAGGGGGCAGACCGGGGAGCTGTTTTTT. It is translated as CASSWDRGQTGELFF.

The chain couples TRBV9 to TRBJ2-6, with unresolved D. Between the trimmed V and J ends, which lost 4 bases and 1 base, there was a span of 6 bases. CDR1 and CDR2 (germline): SGDLS, YYNGEE. CDR3 length equals 14 residues. CDR3: CASSSRSGANVLTF. In DNA, the CDR3 is TGTGCCAGCAGCTCGCGGTCTGGGGCCAACGTCCTGACTTTC.

The chain has TRBV3-1 (or the pseudogene TRBV3-2) and TRBJ1-1; D call uncertain. This CDR3 has 12 amino acids. V gave up 2 bases and J gave up 8 bases, with 9 bases separating them. Germline lookup yields CDR1 LGHDT and CDR2 YNNKEL (reference sequence). This CDR3 is CASSQLSGEAFF. The CDR3 DNA follows: TGTGCCAGCAGCCAATTGTCAGGAGAAGCTTTCTTT.

This rearrangement joins TRBV27 to TRBJ2-5, with no clear D. The CDR3 spans 14 residues. Deletions cut 2 bases from V and 0 bases from J, with 7 bases between. Germline CDR1 and CDR2: MNHEY and SMNVEV (reference sequence). CDR3 sequence reads: CASSLRSDQETQYF. The CDR3 bases are TGTGCCAGCAGTTTAAGGAGCGACCAAGAGACCCAGTACTTC.

V gene TRBV18 combines with J gene TRBJ1-1; no definite D call. CDR3 length: 15 amino acids. V gave up 2 bases and J gave up 2 bases, with 12 bases separating them. Per germline, CDR1 KGHSH and CDR2 LQKENI. CDR3 region: CASSPSKTTNTEAFF. CDR3 nucleotide sequence: TGTGCCAGCTCACCATCAAAAACGACAAACACTGAAGCTTTCTTT.

The DNA for the CDR3 is TGTGCCAGCAGATCCGGGACAGCTAATGAAAAACTGTTTTTT. It translates to CASRSGTANEKLFF. The V and J genes are TRBV2 and TRBJ1-4; 7 nucleotides align to TRBD1. The CDR3 spans 14 residues. Germline CDR1 SNHLY, CDR2 FYNNEI. V lost 6 bases to trimming and J lost 3 bases; unmatched junction nucleotides: 4.

The genes are TRBV30 and TRBJ2-7; 7 bases are a match to TRBD1. Trimming at V came to 1 base and at J to 2 bases, leaving 5 bases not matched to a gene. Per germline, CDR1 GTSNPN and CDR2 SVGIG (reference sequence). The CDR3 loop spans 14 amino acids. CDR3 amino acids: CAWSGGQRTYEQYF. In nucleotides, the CDR3 is TGTGCCTGGAGTGGGGGACAGCGCACCTACGAGCAGTACTTC.

This chain joins TRBV5-5 and TRBJ1-1; TRBD1 aligns across 7 bases. This CDR3 is built from 15 residues. Germline trimming cut 4 bases from V and 0 bases from J; bases unmatched to any gene: 6. In germline, CDR1 is SGHKS, CDR2 YYEKEE (reference sequence). The CDR3 spells CASSRWTGMNTEAFF. As DNA, the CDR3 is TGTGCCAGCAGCCGTTGGACAGGTATGAACACTGAAGCTTTCTTT.

The CDR3 region is CASSLTATSGEYGYTF. Here the CDR3 DNA reads TGTGCCAGCAGCTTAACGGCGACATCGGGGGAATATGGCTACACCTTC. The J gene is TRBJ1-2, the V gene TRBV7-2; D is possibly TRBD1 (5 bases). Germline CDR1 is SGHTA and CDR2 is FQGNSA. This CDR3 spans 16 amino acids. Trimming cost V 2 bases and J 5 bases, with 18 bases left between them.

The V call is TRBV14, the J call TRBJ1-3; D unresolved. The CDR3 loop spans 15 amino acids. Between the trimmed V and J ends, which lost 1 base and 7 bases, there was a span of 14 bases. Germline CDR1 reads SGHDN; CDR2 reads FVKESK. CDR3 coding DNA: TGTGCCAGCAGCCAAGGGACCACCGAGGGCAACACCATATATTTT. Protein sequence: CASSQGTTEGNTIYF. The full variable domain, completed using reference TRBV14 and TRBJ1-3, is EAGVTQFPSHSVIEKGQTVTLRCDPISGHDNLYWYRRVMGKEIKFLLHFVKESKQDESGMPNNRFLAERTGGTYSTLKVQPAELEDSGVYFCASSQGTTEGNTIYFGEGSWLTVV.

The gene calls are TRBV28 and TRBJ1-4; 11 bases fit TRBD1. The CDR3 extends over 17 amino acids. Trimming cost V 5 bases and J 3 bases; bases outside gene matches: 8. Germline values: CDR1 MDHEN, CDR2 SYDVKM. DNA of the CDR3: TGTGCCAGCAGTCTAGGGACAGGGGGGAAATCTAATGAAAAACTGTTTTTT. This gives the protein CASSLGTGGKSNEKLFF.

This clone was recorded only once. V gene TRBV2 combines with J gene TRBJ2-1; D perhaps matches TRBD2 (7 bases). The CDR3 loop spans 20 amino acids. V shed 2 bases and J shed 0 bases, with 23 bases lying between them. CDR1 is SNHLY, CDR2 FYNNEI, per germline. The CDR3 sequence is CASSEWGAGEGLSSYNEQFF. The CDR3 DNA reads TGTGCCAGCAGTGAATGGGGGGCGGGAGAGGGGCTCAGCTCCTACAATGAGCAGTTCTTC.

The chain employs TRBV9 and TRBJ2-7, with D hard to call. This CDR3 has 14 amino acids. CDR1 SGDLS and CDR2 YYNGEE come from the germline V gene. V lost 4 bases and J lost 0, with 11 bases in between. The CDR3 region has the DNA TGTGCCAGCAGCACGAGCCTAAGCTCCTACGAGCAGTACTTC. It is translated as CASSTSLSSYEQYF.

The J gene is TRBJ2-1, the V gene TRBV25-1; TRBD2 aligns across 7 bases. Germline V gives CDR1 MGHDK, CDR2 SYGVNS. This CDR3 has 17 residues. The ends lost 5 bases at V and 2 bases at J; junction bases unmatched: 12. The CDR3 DNA sequence: TGTGCCAGCAGTACCTTCGGAAGGCGGGAGACCTACAATGAGCAGTTCTTC. Residues: CASSTFGRRETYNEQFF.

The V call is TRBV28, the J call TRBJ2-7; D possibly corresponds to TRBD2 (5 bases). The V end lost 2 bases, the J end lost 3 bases, and 14 bases lay between the germline ends. Germline assignment: CDR1 MDHEN and CDR2 SYDVKM. This CDR3 has 15 amino acids. The CDR3: CASSLALALYYEQYF. CDR3 nucleotide sequence: TGTGCCAGCAGTTTAGCGTTAGCGTTATACTACGAGCAGTACTTC. The full variable domain, rest sourced from reference TRBV28 and TRBJ2-7, is DVKVTQSSRYLVKRTGEKVFLECVQDMDHENMFWYRQDPGLGLRLIYFSYDVKMKEKGDIPEGYSVSREKKERFSLILESASTNQTSMYLCASSLALALYYEQYFGPGTRLTVT.

The CDR3 DNA sequence: TGTGCCAGCAGCGCCGAGCGGGGAGATTCACCCCTCCACTTT. Protein sequence: CASSAERGDSPLHF. The V call is TRBV2, the J call TRBJ1-6; D is unresolved. Per germline, CDR1 SNHLY and CDR2 FYNNEI. Deletions cut 6 bases from V and 8 bases from J, with 14 bases between. This CDR3 is 14 amino acids long.

CDR3 loop: CASSESREAFF. CDR3 in DNA: TGTGCCAGCAGTGAATCCAGGGAAGCTTTCTTT. The rearrangement joins TRBV2 to TRBJ1-1; D is unclear. V dropped 2 bases and J dropped 8 bases, with 6 bases sitting between them. Germline V gene sequence: CDR1 SNHLY, CDR2 FYNNEI. The CDR3 has 11 amino acids.

This chain links TRBV5-4 with TRBJ2-3, with 7 bases identical to TRBD2. V lost 0 bases, J lost 5 bases, and 6 bases stayed unmatched. Germline assignment: CDR1 SGHNT and CDR2 YYREEE (reference sequence). The CDR3 length is 15 residues. CDR3 residues: CASSLAGVAGDTQYF. CDR3 coding DNA: TGTGCCAGCAGCTTGGCCGGGGTAGCGGGAGATACGCAGTATTTT.

The DNA of the CDR3 is TGTGCCAGCAGCCCTCTAGCGGGCCCACAGGAGACCCAGTACTTC. As protein: CASSPLAGPQETQYF. The V call is TRBV7-9, the J call TRBJ2-5, with TRBD2 matching 8 bases. Trimming took 5 bases from V and 5 from J; bases not matched to a gene: 10. This CDR3 comprises 15 residues. Germline V lookup: CDR1 SEHNR, CDR2 FQNEAQ (reference sequence).

The chain employs TRBV9 and TRBJ2-2; D not resolved. Germline CDR1 reads SGDLS; CDR2 reads YYNGEE. Trimming took 0 bases from V and 11 from J, leaving 14 bases between them. The CDR3 sequence is 14 residues long. CDR3 amino acids: CASSVGPGSRELFF. CDR3 in DNA: TGTGCCAGCAGCGTAGGTCCTGGTAGTAGAGAGCTGTTTTTT.

The chain employs TRBV4-2 and TRBJ2-7; 9 bases align to TRBD1. Germline assignment: CDR1 LGHNA and CDR2 YNFKEQ. The CDR3 contains 15 residues. The junction had 6 bases not matched to a gene; V was cut back by 4 bases and J by 2 bases. CDR3: CASSRPGQGAYEQYF. The CDR3 DNA sequence: TGTGCCAGCAGCCGACCGGGACAGGGTGCCTACGAGCAGTACTTC.

The chain carries TRBV14 and TRBJ1-2; tentative D call: TRBD1 (6 bases). CDR3 length: 14 amino acids. The germline gives CDR1 SGHDN, CDR2 FVKESK. The germline V and J ends were trimmed by 3 bases and 5 bases, with 13 bases remaining between them. The CDR3 bases are TGTGCCAGCAGCCATCTTAGGGGGGGATATGGCTACACCTTC. Protein sequence: CASSHLRGGYGYTF.

The chain couples TRBV14 to TRBJ2-2; TRBD1 aligns across 9 bases. This CDR3 is 20 amino acids long. CDR1 and CDR2 from the germline V gene are SGHDN and FVKESK. With 0 bases clipped from V and 3 bases from J, the junction kept 14 bases outside the gene matches. CDR3 in amino acids: CASSQDWRTGVLFDTGELFF. The CDR3 DNA sequence: TGTGCCAGCAGCCAAGATTGGAGGACAGGGGTATTATTTGACACCGGGGAGCTGTTTTTT.

This chain connects TRBV13 to TRBJ2-2; a weak D match, TRBD1 (5 bases). The CDR3 covers 18 residues. Trimming cost V 5 bases and J 7 bases, with 26 bases left between them. In germline, CDR1 is PRHDT, CDR2 FYEKMQ (reference sequence). CDR3 sequence (DNA): TGTGCCAGCAGCGCGCCGGGCAGACATCCCCCCCAGGGCGGGGAGCTGTTTTTT. Its protein product is CASSAPGRHPPQGGELFF.

In this sample, this clone turned up once. The chain combines TRBV9 with TRBJ1-2; D unresolved. Trimming stripped 3 bases from V and 6 bases from J, with 9 bases between. CDR3 length: 12 amino acids. Looked up from germline, CDR1 is SGDLS and CDR2 is YYNGEE. Written as DNA, the CDR3 is TGTGCCAGCAGCGATTCCAGGCATGGCTACACCTTC. Encoded protein: CASSDSRHGYTF. The full variable domain, completed using reference TRBV9 and TRBJ1-2, is DSGVTQTPKHLITATGQRVTLRCSPRSGDLSVYWYQQSLDQGLQFLIQYYNGEERAKGNILERFSAQQFPDLHSELNLSSLELGDSALYFCASSDSRHGYTFGSGTRLTVV.

The J gene is TRBJ2-7, the V gene TRBV5-1; 7 bases are a match to TRBD1. The CDR3 covers 13 residues. The J segment lost 6 bases and the V segment lost 5 bases, leaving 8 bases of the junction unmatched. CDR1 and CDR2 (germline): SGHRS, YFSETQ. The CDR3 protein is CASSIKDRLEQYF. The CDR3 bases are TGCGCCAGCAGTATAAAGGACAGGCTCGAGCAGTACTTC.

The chain joins TRBV24-1 to TRBJ2-1; possible D gene TRBD2, 6 bases. CDR1 is KGHDR and CDR2 is SFDVKD in the germline V gene. V gave up 3 bases and J gave up 8 bases, with 16 bases separating them. This CDR3 region has 15 residues. CDR3 DNA: TGTGCCACCAGTGATAGGCGGGCAGGGACTGATGAGCAGTTCTTC. It specifies CATSDRRAGTDEQFF.

This sequence joins TRBV4-1 and TRBJ2-7, with 13 positions matching TRBD2. Germline assignment: CDR1 MGHRA and CDR2 YSYEKL. CDR3 length equals 17 residues. V shed 1 base, J shed 3 bases, and the junction held 6 bases outside the gene matches. As DNA, the CDR3 is TGCGCCAGCAGCCAAGCGGAGCGGACTAGCGGGAGCTACGAGCAGTACTTC. Its translation: CASSQAERTSGSYEQYF.

The chain links TRBV20-1 to TRBJ1-2, with D perhaps matching TRBD1 (6 bases). This CDR3 contains 15 residues. Germline loops: CDR1 DFQATT, CDR2 SNEGSKA (reference sequence). Trimming stripped 3 bases from V and 7 bases from J, with 21 bases between. CDR3 DNA: TGCAGTGCTAGTCGAATCCAACAGGGACGGATTGGCTACACCTTC. Encoded protein: CSASRIQQGRIGYTF.

This chain uses TRBV30 with TRBJ2-1, with 11 bases identical to TRBD1. CDR3 length: 19 residues. The J segment lost 3 bases and the V segment lost 0 bases, leaving 13 bases of the junction unmatched. Germline V lookup: CDR1 GTSNPN, CDR2 SVGIG (reference sequence). As DNA, the CDR3 is TGTGCCTGGAGTGTATACCGGACAGGGGGCGAAGTGAGCTACAATGAGCAGTTCTTC. Residues: CAWSVYRTGGEVSYNEQFF.

This sequence joins TRBV27 and TRBJ1-2, with a possible D match to TRBD1 (5 bases). This CDR3 contains 14 residues. Per the germline V gene, CDR1 is MNHEY and CDR2 is SMNVEV (reference sequence). V lost 5 bases and J 7 bases, leaving 17 bases between the germline ends. CDR3 nucleotides: TGTGCCAGCAGTCTCTCGCAGGGCGTAGCTGGCTACACCTTC. It encodes CASSLSQGVAGYTF.

This clone was recorded once. The chain employs TRBV6-5 and TRBJ1-2; weak D call: TRBD1 (6 bases). The CDR3 length is 13 residues. Germline CDR1 reads MNHEY; CDR2 reads SVGAGI. The V and J ends lost 6 bases and 8 bases respectively, with 16 bases between them. In DNA, the CDR3 is TGTGCCAGCAGGGGGTACAGGGTACAAGGCTACACCTTC. As protein: CASRGYRVQGYTF.